The next 27 T cell receptor beta chains were all read from a single sample in a study of T cell responses to AZD1222 COVID-19 vaccine. Clones were read by immunoSEQ multiplex PCR, and TCRdb kept only the in-frame ones, dropping some. This table holds approximately 130,000 clones, roughly 90% found once. The sample in question was peripheral blood, obtained on day 0 of AZD1222 vaccination. The receptors originated from an adult in good health.

This rearrangement joins TRBV11-3 to TRBJ2-5; 15 bases line up with TRBD2. CDR3 size: 16 residues. Germline CDR1 reads SGHNT; CDR2 reads YENEEA. V dropped 5 bases and J dropped 5; count of bases not matched to a gene: 6. CDR3 nucleotides: TGTGCCAGCAGCCGTGGGACTAGCGGGAGGCAGGAGACCCAGTACTTC. Its translation is CASSRGTSGRQETQYF.

The rearrangement links TRBV25-1 to TRBJ1-5; D gene uncertain. The CDR3 contains 14 residues. Germline CDR1 is MGHDK and CDR2 is SYGVNS. V lost 0 bases, J lost 5 bases, and 8 bases lay in between. This CDR3 reads CASSEYGPYQPQHF. The DNA for the CDR3 is TGTGCCAGCAGTGAATACGGGCCCTATCAGCCCCAGCATTTT. Filled out from reference TRBV25-1 and TRBJ1-5, the complete variable domain reads EADIYQTPRYLVIGTGKKITLECSQTMGHDKMYWYQQDPGMELHLIHYSYGVNSTEKGDLSSESTVSRIRTEHFPLTLESARPSHTSQYLCASSEYGPYQPQHFGDGTRLSIL.

In this sample, this clone turned up once. This rearrangement joins TRBV4-2 to TRBJ2-7; D may be TRBD2 (6 bases). This CDR3 contains 16 residues. Germline-derived CDR1 and CDR2 are LGHNA and YNFKEQ. The V and J ends lost 0 bases and 2 bases respectively, with 14 bases between them. The CDR3 bases are TGTGCCAGCAGCCAAGAGGCCGGGACTGATACCTACGAGCAGTACTTC. Protein product: CASSQEAGTDTYEQYF.

The gene calls are TRBV11-2 and TRBJ2-1; D possibly corresponds to TRBD1 (5 bases). CDR1 and CDR2 (germline): SGHAT, FQNNGV. This CDR3 region has 16 residues. V was clipped by 1 base and J by 7 bases, with 17 bases between them. The CDR3 region has the DNA TGTGCCAGCAGCTTAGCTACAGGATGGAATGTGAATGAGCAGTTCTTC. Its translation: CASSLATGWNVNEQFF.

This clone was counted a single time. V is TRBV7-3 and J is TRBJ1-1, with TRBD1 matching over 8 bases. This CDR3 has 14 amino acids. V shed 3 bases, J shed 4 bases, and the junction held 4 bases outside the gene matches. The germline V gene has CDR1 SGHTA and CDR2 FQGTGA. This CDR3 is CASSLSQGATEAFF. The CDR3 DNA reads TGTGCCAGCAGCTTGTCGCAGGGGGCCACTGAAGCTTTCTTT.

This sequence joins TRBV5-1 and TRBJ2-7; TRBD1 matches 9 bases. This CDR3 has 16 residues. J lost 4 bases, V lost 5 bases, and 13 bases had no gene match. Germline V lookup: CDR1 SGHRS, CDR2 YFSETQ. The CDR3 sequence is CASRPRTGDPRYEQYF. The CDR3, as DNA: TGCGCCAGCAGGCCACGGACAGGGGACCCACGGTACGAGCAGTACTTC.

V and J are TRBV27 and TRBJ2-5; D unclear. The CDR3 contains 15 residues. Germline V gives CDR1 MNHEY, CDR2 SMNVEV (reference sequence). V was shortened by 0 bases and J by 4 bases, with 12 bases between the two germline ends. The CDR3 bases are TGTGCCAGCAGTTTATCGTCGACGTCGCGAGAGACCCAGTACTTC. Translated, it gives CASSLSSTSRETQYF.

V gene TRBV12-5 combines with J gene TRBJ2-3; D not resolved. Trimming left V 6 bases short and J 0 bases short, with 13 bases between. CDR3 size: 15 residues. In germline, CDR1 is LGHNT, CDR2 FRNRAP. CDR3 sequence reads: CASGRDQDSTDTQYF. CDR3 DNA sequence: TGTGCTAGTGGCCGAGACCAGGATAGCACAGATACGCAGTATTTT.

This chain joins TRBV6-5 and TRBJ1-2; 11 positions match TRBD1. The CDR3 runs 15 residues. V shed 5 bases, J shed 5 bases, and the junction held 7 bases outside the gene matches. Germline CDR1 MNHEY, CDR2 SVGAGI. The CDR3 nucleotides read TGTGCCAGCAGTAAACCGGGACAGGGGGTTTATGGCTACACCTTC. Protein product: CASSKPGQGVYGYTF.

The chain recombines TRBV18 with TRBJ1-6, with a weak D call TRBD1 (6 bases). CDR1 is KGHSH and CDR2 is LQKENI in the germline V gene. This CDR3 has 14 amino acids. With 3 bases removed from V and 10 bases from J, the gap between germline ends came to 13 bases. CDR3 bases: TGTGCCAGCTCACCGCAGGAGGGGGGGTCACCCCTCCACTTT. This gives the protein CASSPQEGGSPLHF. Together with reference TRBV18 and TRBJ1-6, the CDR3 gives the full variable domain: NAGVMQNPRHLVRRRGQEARLRCSPMKGHSHVYWYRQLPEEGLKFMVYLQKENIIDESGMPKERFSAEFPKEGPSILRIQQVVRGDSAAYFCASSPQEGGSPLHFGNGTRLTVT.

V usage is TRBV9 and J usage is TRBJ2-7, with D tentatively TRBD1 (6 bases). The CDR3 spans 15 residues. The V and J ends lost 2 bases and 2 bases respectively, with 14 bases between them. Germline V lookup: CDR1 SGDLS, CDR2 YYNGEE. This chain's CDR3 is CASSVGSGATYEQYF. Written as DNA, the CDR3 is TGTGCCAGCAGCGTGGGGTCAGGGGCTACCTACGAGCAGTACTTC.

In its sample, this clone was seen a few times. The chain is built from TRBV6-6 and TRBJ2-7, with TRBD1 identical over 9 bases. The CDR3 runs to 14 residues. From germline, CDR1 is MNHNY and CDR2 SVGAGI (reference sequence). Trimming removed 7 bases from V and 2 bases from J; junction bases left unmatched: 6. In DNA form, the CDR3 reads TGTGCCAGCAACCACAGGGGGCAGGCCTACGAGCAGTACTTC. Translating gives CASNHRGQAYEQYF.

The gene calls are TRBV6-5 and TRBJ2-7; 7 bases match TRBD1. The length of the CDR3 is 15 residues. J gave up 4 bases and V 6 bases, and 12 bases lay outside the gene matches. The germline V gene encodes CDR1 MNHEY and CDR2 SVGAGI. CDR3 amino acids: CASSRGTDGDYEQYF. The CDR3 coding sequence is TGTGCCAGCAGCAGGGGGACGGATGGGGATTACGAGCAGTACTTC.

This clone has just one count. The rearrangement links TRBV4-3 to TRBJ2-1, with 11 bases identical to TRBD2. The CDR3 is 16 amino acids. The germline gives CDR1 LGHNA, CDR2 YSLEER. Trimming removed 4 bases from V and 7 bases from J; junction bases left unmatched: 9. The CDR3 protein is CASSRSSGGAGNEQFF. The CDR3 DNA reads TGCGCCAGCAGCCGGAGTAGCGGGGGGGCCGGGAATGAGCAGTTCTTC.

The CDR3 protein is CASSLGLAGVLEQFF. CDR3 DNA sequence: TGTGCCAGCAGTCTAGGACTAGCGGGAGTCCTTGAGCAGTTCTTC. J is TRBJ2-1 and V is TRBV3-1 (or the pseudogene TRBV3-2); 13 bases match TRBD2. Germline CDR1 is LGHDT and CDR2 is YNNKEL (reference sequence). The junction had 8 bases not matched to a gene; V was cut back by 6 bases and J by 9 bases. This CDR3 has 15 amino acids.

The chain links TRBV12-3 or TRBV12-4 to TRBJ2-5; TRBD2 agrees at 7 bases. CDR3 size: 13 residues. Trimming took 7 bases from V and 4 from J; bases not matched to a gene: 6. The CDR3 region is CASTTGGGETQYF. The CDR3 region has the DNA TGTGCCAGCACCACGGGGGGAGGAGAGACCCAGTACTTC.

The rearrangement joins TRBV19 to TRBJ1-2; 7 bases align to TRBD1. The CDR3 has 13 amino acids. V was clipped by 7 bases and J by 4 bases; unmatched bases: 6. The germline V gene has CDR1 LNHDA and CDR2 SQIVND (reference sequence). The chain's CDR3 is CASNVGQAYGYTF. CDR3 coding DNA: TGTGCCAGTAATGTTGGACAGGCCTATGGCTACACCTTC.

V is TRBV7-9 and J is TRBJ1-2; D not resolved. V gave up 5 bases and J gave up 0 bases, with 13 bases separating them. In germline, CDR1 is SEHNR, CDR2 FQNEAQ (reference sequence). The length of the CDR3 is 15 residues. The CDR3: CASSESQIANYGYTF. The CDR3, as DNA: TGTGCCAGCAGCGAAAGCCAGATCGCTAACTATGGCTACACCTTC.

The rearrangement links TRBV3-1 (or the pseudogene TRBV3-2) to TRBJ2-1; D might be TRBD2 (6 bases). Deletions cut 8 bases from V and 2 bases from J, with 19 bases between. This CDR3 spans 16 amino acids. Germline assignment: CDR1 LGHDT and CDR2 YNNKEL (reference sequence). The CDR3 loop reads CASPPGGRFPYNEQFF. CDR3 DNA: TGTGCCAGCCCCCCTGGAGGGAGGTTTCCCTACAATGAGCAGTTCTTC.

The chain couples TRBV28 to TRBJ2-7; D might be TRBD1 (5 bases). Germline CDR1 is MDHEN and CDR2 is SYDVKM. There are 15 residues in the CDR3. The V end lost 5 bases, the J end lost 0 bases, and 14 bases lay between the germline ends. CDR3 in DNA: TGTGCCAGCAGTCCAGGACACACGAGCTCCTACGAGCAGTACTTC. Amino acid sequence: CASSPGHTSSYEQYF.

The chain is built from TRBV2 and TRBJ2-7; D ambiguous. V was clipped by 2 bases and J by 5 bases, with 13 bases between them. Germline CDR1 reads SNHLY; CDR2 reads FYNNEI. The CDR3 is made up of 14 amino acids. The CDR3 region has the DNA TGTGCCAGCAGTGAATTAATTTCCGTAAACGAGCAGTACTTC. It specifies CASSELISVNEQYF.

The chain links TRBV7-9 to TRBJ2-7; TRBD2 aligns across 7 bases. V lost 0 bases and J lost 6; bases outside the gene matches: 5. Germline V lookup: CDR1 SEHNR, CDR2 FQNEAQ (reference sequence). The length of the CDR3 is 14 residues. The DNA of the CDR3 is TGTGCCAGCAGCTTAGCGACCAGGGAGGGCGAGCAGTACTTC. Protein sequence: CASSLATREGEQYF.

This clone came up a few times. The genes are TRBV19 and TRBJ1-1; D unclear. Germline CDR1 is LNHDA and CDR2 is SQIVND (reference sequence). Deletions cut 7 bases from V and 4 bases from J, with 13 bases between. The CDR3 runs to 13 residues. CDR3 sequence (DNA): TGTGCCAGTAAGAAGTTAAGTGGCACTGAAGCTTTCTTT. This gives the protein CASKKLSGTEAFF.

The J gene is TRBJ2-7, the V gene TRBV28; maybe TRBD1 (6 bases). The CDR3 sequence is 17 residues long. Germline-derived CDR1 and CDR2 are MDHEN and SYDVKM. Trimming took off 1 base at V and 0 bases at J, with 16 bases between the two ends. The CDR3 nucleotides read TGTGCCAGCAGTTTATCTGCCCCAGGGGCGAGCTCCTACGAGCAGTACTTC. Residues: CASSLSAPGASSYEQYF.

This chain links TRBV12-5 with TRBJ2-1; D not certain. This CDR3 has 13 residues. CDR1 and CDR2 from the germline V gene are LGHNT and FRNRAP. V lost 3 bases and J 7 bases, leaving 10 bases between the germline ends. The CDR3 DNA is TGTGCTAGTGGTTTAAAGGGTAGTAATGAGCAGTTCTTC. This codes for CASGLKGSNEQFF.

This clone was detected once. This chain uses TRBV3-1 (or the pseudogene TRBV3-2) with TRBJ1-1; possibly TRBD1 for D (5 bases). Trimming shortened V by 4 bases and J by 1 base, and 19 bases separated the two germline ends. The length of the CDR3 is 17 residues. Per germline, CDR1 LGHDT and CDR2 YNNKEL (reference sequence). CDR3 DNA: TGTGCCAGCAGCCCTCCGATGGGTCCCAGGGAGAACACTGAAGCTTTCTTT. This gives the protein CASSPPMGPRENTEAFF.

This chain uses TRBV18 with TRBJ2-2; D gene ambiguous. The CDR3 has 15 amino acids. Trimming stripped 1 base from V and 6 bases from J, with 12 bases between. Per germline, CDR1 KGHSH and CDR2 LQKENI. This CDR3 is CASSPQGPPPGELFF. The CDR3 DNA reads TGTGCCAGCTCACCACAGGGCCCCCCACCCGGGGAGCTGTTTTTT.